This T cell receptor (beta chain) was documented in a study of blood T cell dynamics during melanoma immunotherapy. Time point in this sample: pre-treatment baseline. Samples come from before therapy and from week 3 after the first blockade cycle. Profiling relied on immunoSEQ multiplex PCR, and the TCRdb table lists in-frame clones only, not all of them. The sample lists around 26,000 clones, roughly 87% occurring once. In germline, CDR1 is SGHVS, CDR2 FQNEAQ. The CDR3 has 17 amino acids. V and J are TRBV7-8 and TRBJ2-5, with D perhaps TRBD1 or TRBD2 (6 bases each). With the DNA end fitting TRBJ2-7 better, the J assignment may be wrong. This receptor was taken from a human donor with melanoma. The input for sequencing was blood, taken from a patient treated with checkpoint blockade. CDR3 amino acids: CASSRGAGTGIAYEQYF. The CDR3 region has the DNA TGTGCCAGCAGCAGGGGGGCCGGGACGGGAATAGCCTACGAGCAGTACTTC.